The rows below give T cell receptor beta chains drawn from one sample of a study of cytomegalovirus exposure and HLA in healthy donors. Data came from immunoSEQ multiplex PCR; TCRdb stores just in-frame clones and leaves some out. The sample holds 100,000 to 150,000 clones, approximately 90% seen once. The sample was PBMCs. The receptors were sampled from a man younger than 35 in good health and CMV-seropositive. Both conserved end residues are part of each CDR3. Fields, in order: D gene, V gene, clone size, CDR3 length, J gene, CDR3 DNA, CDR3 protein. The D gene is left open where the match is weak. Some rows have no size entry. The others give once, few or many, or a class for an expanded clone.

NA	TRBV19	NA	17	TRBJ1-5	TGTGCCAGTGAACGTGGTTTCAGTGGGAGTGGCAATCAGCCCCAGCATTTT	CASERGFSGSGNQPQHF
TRBD2	TRBV7-6	NA	15	TRBJ2-5	TGTGCCAGCGGAGATTTAGCGGGGGGCGTTGAGACCCAGTACTTC	CASGDLAGGVETQYF
TRBD1	TRBV10-3	few	17	TRBJ1-2	TGTGCCATCAGTGGAGACAGGGGATATGGTTTTAACTATGGCTACACCTTC	CAISGDRGYGFNYGYTF
TRBD1	TRBV5-4	NA	15	TRBJ1-2	TGTGCCAGCAGCTTGTTGACAGGGGGCGCCTATGGCTACACCTTC	CASSLLTGGAYGYTF
TRBD1	TRBV10-1	NA	15	TRBJ1-5	TGCGCCAGCAGTGAAGGACAGGCCGGCAATCAGCCCCAGCATTTT	CASSEGQAGNQPQHF
NA	TRBV5-6	NA	15	TRBJ2-6	TGTGCCAGCAGCTCAGGCCGCTCAGGGGCCAACGTCCTGACTTTC	CASSSGRSGANVLTF
NA	TRBV27	NA	14	TRBJ1-1	TGTGCCAGCAGTTTTGTTGGCGGGGGAGCTGAAGCTTTCTTT	CASSFVGGGAEAFF
NA	TRBV7-8	NA	17	TRBJ1-3	TGTGCCAGCAGCTTATTTGAAGGGGAGGGATCCGGAAACACCATATATTTT	CASSLFEGEGSGNTIYF
TRBD2	TRBV7-9	NA	14	TRBJ2-1	TGTGCCAGCAGTCTAGCGGGGGCTTACAATGAGCAGTTCTTC	CASSLAGAYNEQFF
TRBD1	TRBV28	NA	16	TRBJ1-3	TGTGCCAGCAGTTTATGGGACAGGTCGGGAGGAAACACCATATATTTT	CASSLWDRSGGNTIYF
NA	TRBV6-6	NA	14	TRBJ1-6	TGTGCCAGCAGTTACACGGACAGAAATTCACCCCTCCACTTT	CASSYTDRNSPLHF
TRBD1	TRBV5-1	NA	15	TRBJ2-5	TGCGCCAGCAGCCCCAGGACAGGGGGGGAAGAGACCCAGTACTTC	CASSPRTGGEETQYF
NA	TRBV6-5	NA	14	TRBJ1-2	TGTGCCAGCAGTTACTCGCAGGGCGGCGATGGCTACACCTTC	CASSYSQGGDGYTF
NA	TRBV19	once	18	TRBJ1-2	TGTGCCAGTAGTATAGGGTCGACCAGGCCCCTAAACCTTTATGGCTACACCTTC	CASSIGSTRPLNLYGYTF
TRBD1	TRBV5-6	NA	14	TRBJ2-7	TGTGCCAGCAGTAGACAGGGCTACACCTACGAGCAGTACTTC	CASSRQGYTYEQYF
NA	TRBV27	NA	15	TRBJ2-2	TGTGCCAGCAGTTTGGGGCAGGGGACCACCGGGGAGCTGTTTTTT	CASSLGQGTTGELFF
TRBD1	TRBV19	NA	14	TRBJ1-4	TGTGCCAGTAGTGGGACAGTGTCACATGAAAAACTGTTTTTT	CASSGTVSHEKLFF
TRBD1	TRBV5-1	NA	15	TRBJ1-5	TGCGCCAGCAGCTTGGGAGGGGGCGGTAGTCAGCCCCAGCATTTT	CASSLGGGGSQPQHF
NA	TRBV5-1	NA	12	TRBJ1-2	TGCGCCAGCAGCCCCAGGGTAGGAGGCTACACCTTC	CASSPRVGGYTF
NA	TRBV4-1	NA	16	TRBJ2-1	TGCGCCAGCAGCCCTTATCCGCAGGGTGGTGGGAATGAGCAGTTCTTC	CASSPYPQGGGNEQFF
TRBD1	TRBV6-1	NA	14	TRBJ2-1	TGTGCCAGCGAGGTGGGACAGGGGATCGATGAGCAGTTCTTC	CASEVGQGIDEQFF
NA	TRBV13	NA	13	TRBJ2-7	TGTGCCAGCAGGCCATCAGGGGTTTACGAGCAGTACTTC	CASRPSGVYEQYF
TRBD1	TRBV4-1	NA	18	TRBJ2-6	TGCGCCAGCAGCCAAGACCGGGACAGTAATTCTGGGGCCAACGTCCTGACTTTC	CASSQDRDSNSGANVLTF
NA	TRBV5-1	NA	13	TRBJ1-2	TGCGCCAGCAGCTTGGAACGGTTCTATGGCTACACCTTC	CASSLERFYGYTF
NA	TRBV4-3	NA	16	TRBJ1-5	TGCGCCAGCAGCCAAGAGATTGGTGGAGGGGTTCAGCCCCAGCATTTT	CASSQEIGGGVQPQHF
NA	TRBV20-1	NA	10	TRBJ1-6	TGCAGTGCTAACGGTTCACCCCTCCACTTT	CSANGSPLHF